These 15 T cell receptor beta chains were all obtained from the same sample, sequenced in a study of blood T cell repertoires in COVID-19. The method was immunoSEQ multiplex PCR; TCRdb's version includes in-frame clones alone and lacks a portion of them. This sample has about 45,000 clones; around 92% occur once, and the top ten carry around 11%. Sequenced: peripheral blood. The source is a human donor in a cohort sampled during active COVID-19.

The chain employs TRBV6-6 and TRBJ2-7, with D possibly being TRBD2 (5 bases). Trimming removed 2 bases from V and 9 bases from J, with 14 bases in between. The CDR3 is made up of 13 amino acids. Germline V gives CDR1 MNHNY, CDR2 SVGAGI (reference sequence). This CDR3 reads CASSYIAAAGQYF. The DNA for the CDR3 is TGTGCCAGCAGTTACATCGCAGCGGCGGGGCAGTACTTC.

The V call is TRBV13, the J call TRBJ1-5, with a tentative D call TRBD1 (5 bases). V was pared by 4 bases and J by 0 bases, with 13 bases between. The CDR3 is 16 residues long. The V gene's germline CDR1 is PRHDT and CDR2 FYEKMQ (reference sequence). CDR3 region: CASSSRRQYSNQPQHF. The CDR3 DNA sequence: TGTGCCAGCAGCTCGAGGCGACAGTATAGCAATCAGCCCCAGCATTTT.

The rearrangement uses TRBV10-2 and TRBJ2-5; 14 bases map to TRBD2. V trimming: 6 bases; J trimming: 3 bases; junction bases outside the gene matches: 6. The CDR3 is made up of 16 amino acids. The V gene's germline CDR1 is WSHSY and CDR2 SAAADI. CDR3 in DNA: TGCGCCAGCAGGGCGACTAGCGGGGGGGTGGAAGAGACCCAGTACTTC. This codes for CASRATSGGVEETQYF.

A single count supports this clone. CDR3 amino acids: CSVRKLTQETQYF. The CDR3 region has the DNA TGCAGCGTTAGAAAGCTTACCCAAGAGACCCAGTACTTC. The chain links TRBV29-1 to TRBJ2-5; D is unclear. The CDR3 extends over 13 amino acids. The germline CDR1 and CDR2 sequences are SQVTM and ANQGSEA. V was trimmed by 5 bases and J by 1 base, leaving 11 bases between them.

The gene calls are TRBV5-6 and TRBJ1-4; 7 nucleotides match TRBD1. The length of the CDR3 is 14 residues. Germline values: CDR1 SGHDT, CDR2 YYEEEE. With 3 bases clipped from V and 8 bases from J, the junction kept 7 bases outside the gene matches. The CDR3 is CASSWGTQGEKLFF. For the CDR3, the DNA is TGTGCCAGCAGCTGGGGGACACAGGGGGAAAAACTGTTTTTT.

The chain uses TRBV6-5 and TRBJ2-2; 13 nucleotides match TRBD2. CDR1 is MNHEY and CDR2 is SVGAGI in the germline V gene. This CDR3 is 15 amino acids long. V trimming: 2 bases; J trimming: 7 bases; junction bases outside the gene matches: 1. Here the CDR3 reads CASSYGTSGNGELFF. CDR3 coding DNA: TGTGCCAGCAGTTACGGGACTAGCGGGAACGGGGAGCTGTTTTTT.

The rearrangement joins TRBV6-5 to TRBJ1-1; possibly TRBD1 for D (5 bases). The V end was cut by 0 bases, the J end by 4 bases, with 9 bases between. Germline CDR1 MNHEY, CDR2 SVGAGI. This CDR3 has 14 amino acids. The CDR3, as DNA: TGTGCCAGCAGTTACTCCCCCAGGGCCACTGAAGCTTTCTTT. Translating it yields CASSYSPRATEAFF.

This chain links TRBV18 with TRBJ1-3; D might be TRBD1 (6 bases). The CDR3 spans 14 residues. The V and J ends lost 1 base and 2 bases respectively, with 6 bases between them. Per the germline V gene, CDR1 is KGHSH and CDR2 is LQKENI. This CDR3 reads CASSPQGAGNTIYF. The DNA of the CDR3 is TGTGCCAGCTCACCACAGGGGGCTGGAAACACCATATATTTT.

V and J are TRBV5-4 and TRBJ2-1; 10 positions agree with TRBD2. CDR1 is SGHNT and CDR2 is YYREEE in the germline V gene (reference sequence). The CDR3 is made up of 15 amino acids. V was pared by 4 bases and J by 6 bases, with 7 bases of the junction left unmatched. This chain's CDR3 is CASSPLAGVPNEQFF. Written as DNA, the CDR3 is TGTGCCAGCAGCCCCCTAGCGGGAGTACCCAATGAGCAGTTCTTC.

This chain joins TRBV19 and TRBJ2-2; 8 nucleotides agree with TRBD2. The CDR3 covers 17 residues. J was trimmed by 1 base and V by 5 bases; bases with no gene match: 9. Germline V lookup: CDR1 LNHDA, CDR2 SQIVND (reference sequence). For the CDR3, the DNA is TGTGCCAGTAGTCCTGCTCGGGGGGGACAGAACACCGGGGAGCTGTTTTTT. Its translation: CASSPARGGQNTGELFF.

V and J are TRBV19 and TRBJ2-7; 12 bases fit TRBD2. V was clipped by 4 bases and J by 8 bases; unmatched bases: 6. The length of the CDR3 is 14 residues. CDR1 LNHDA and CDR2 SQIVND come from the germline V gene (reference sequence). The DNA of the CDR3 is TGTGCCAGTAGTACCTCTAGCGGGGGGGCCCAGCAGTACTTC. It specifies CASSTSSGGAQQYF.

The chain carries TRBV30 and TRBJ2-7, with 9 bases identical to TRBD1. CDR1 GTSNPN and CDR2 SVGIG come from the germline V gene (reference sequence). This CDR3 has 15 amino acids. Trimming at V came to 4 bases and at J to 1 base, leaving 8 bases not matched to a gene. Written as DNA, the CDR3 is TGTGCCTGGACCGGGACAGGGACGTCTTCCTACGAGCAGTACTTC. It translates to CAWTGTGTSSYEQYF. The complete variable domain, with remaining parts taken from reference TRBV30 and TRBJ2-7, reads SQTIHQWPATLVQPVGSPLSLECTVEGTSNPNLYWYRQAAGRGLQLLFYSVGIGQISSEVPQNLSASRPQDRQFILSSKKLLLSDSGFYLCAWTGTGTSSYEQYFGPGTRLTVT.

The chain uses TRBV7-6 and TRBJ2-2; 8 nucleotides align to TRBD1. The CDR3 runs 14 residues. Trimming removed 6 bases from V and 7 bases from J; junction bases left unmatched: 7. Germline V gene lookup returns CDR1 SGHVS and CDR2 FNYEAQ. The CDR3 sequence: CASSKDRADGELFF. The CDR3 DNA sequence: TGTGCCAGCAGTAAGGACAGGGCAGACGGGGAGCTGTTTTTT.

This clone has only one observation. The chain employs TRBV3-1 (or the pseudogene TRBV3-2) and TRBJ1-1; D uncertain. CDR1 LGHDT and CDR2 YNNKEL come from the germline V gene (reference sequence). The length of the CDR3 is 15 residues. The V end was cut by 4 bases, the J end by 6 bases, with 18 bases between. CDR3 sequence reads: CASSPTHGPGAEAFF. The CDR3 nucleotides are TGTGCCAGCAGCCCCACCCATGGGCCCGGGGCTGAAGCTTTCTTT.

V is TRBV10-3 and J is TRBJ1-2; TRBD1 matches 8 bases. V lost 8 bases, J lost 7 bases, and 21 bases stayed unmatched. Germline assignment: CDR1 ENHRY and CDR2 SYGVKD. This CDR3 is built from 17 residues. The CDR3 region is CAIREAVGTGIRLGYTF. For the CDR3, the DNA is TGTGCCATCCGAGAGGCGGTCGGGACAGGCATTCGTCTTGGCTACACCTTC.